The clone carrying this T cell receptor beta chain has just a few counts. Its cognate antigen is unknown. This sample is part of a study of T cells after yellow fever vaccination. Points from the study as a whole: Relatively few clonotypes were ones that appeared in both CD4 and CD8 compartments.

Production of TCR cDNA was by 5'RACE template switching, which also added a universal primer site and UMIs. TCRdb ran MiXCR on the 5' RACE reads and lists one entry per CDR3 protein. The sample includes about 500,000 distinct CDR3 sequences, approximately 16% of them seen just once. CDR1 DFQATT and CDR2 SNEGSKA come from the germline V gene (reference sequence). The CDR3 loop spans 13 amino acids. V lost 3 bases to trimming and J lost 6 bases, with 15 bases between them. This sequence originates from a man younger than 35 who received the YFV17D yellow fever vaccine. This material consisted of PBMCs, taken 5 days after the first yellow fever vaccination. The gene calls are TRBV20-1 and TRBJ2-7, with D possibly called TRBD1 or TRBD2 (6 bases each). The DNA of the CDR3 is TGCAGTGCTAGGAGGGGGTATAGCGGCGAGCAGTACTTC. Translation gives CSARRGYSGEQYF.